This TCR beta chain was identified during a study of vaccination effects on CD4 cells after COVID-19. This table comes from immunoSEQ multiplex PCR, and its TCRdb copy is limited to in-frame clones, with some not included. The table records some 69,000 clones, approximately 76% of them present only once. J was trimmed by 0 bases and V by 2 bases; bases with no gene match: 4. The germline V gene encodes CDR1 SGDLS and CDR2 YYNGEE. The CDR3 is 16 residues long. This clone came up a few times. Its antigen is undetermined. ViraFEST expansion of antigen-specific CD4+ T cells with viral peptide pools preceded sequencing. Isolating CD4+ T cells followed less than 11 days of culture. Among the vaccine recipients, none had a prior SARS-CoV-2 infection, and nucleocapsid antibodies were negative. Supplemented with roughly 9.6 IU/ml IL-2 and 9.5 to 10 ug/ml peptides, 2 million to 2.5 million PBMC per well were kept in culture. A half-volume exchange with IL-2 medium occurred on days 3 and 7.

The rearrangement uses TRBV9 and TRBJ2-2, with TRBD1 matching over 7 bases. This specimen was CD4+ T cells from PBMCs cultured with HCoV-NL63 spike peptides, taken before COVID-19 vaccination. This TCR was recovered from a human donor who received a COVID-19 vaccine. CDR3 region: CASSVQGVANTGELFF. CDR3 in DNA: TGTGCCAGCAGCGTTCAGGGGGTCGCGAACACCGGGGAGCTGTTTTTT. Full variable domain (missing parts from reference TRBV9 and TRBJ2-2): DSGVTQTPKHLITATGQRVTLRCSPRSGDLSVYWYQQSLDQGLQFLIQYYNGEERAKGNILERFSAQQFPDLHSELNLSSLELGDSALYFCASSVQGVANTGELFFGEGSRLTVL.